The 27 T cell receptor beta chains below come from one sample, sequenced in a study of T cells in localized non-small cell lung cancer. The repertoire was sequenced with immunoSEQ multiplex PCR; TCRdb's copy has only in-frame clones and lacks some. The table lists 75,000 to 95,000 clones, 80% of them singletons. Sequencing was performed on PBMCs, taken before any cancer treatment. Receptors were obtained from a man aged 40-75 years with stage II squamous cell lung carcinoma.

This clone was observed once. The chain carries TRBV5-1 and TRBJ2-3; 7 bases agree with TRBD1. From germline, CDR1 is SGHRS and CDR2 YFSETQ. This CDR3 contains 13 residues. V shed 0 bases, J shed 8 bases, and the junction held 3 bases outside the gene matches. The CDR3 protein is CASSLEAGGTQYF. Here the CDR3 DNA reads TGCGCCAGCAGCTTGGAGGCAGGGGGTACGCAGTATTTT.

This clone was detected only a few times. Distinct nucleotide sequences in the sample also encode this CDR3. The chain recombines TRBV7-9 with TRBJ1-6; 8 nucleotides align to TRBD1. With 1 base clipped from V and 3 bases from J, the junction kept 2 bases outside the gene matches. This CDR3 has 16 residues. Germline CDR1 and CDR2: SEHNR and FQNEAQ (reference sequence). CDR3 protein: CASSLGQGFYNSPLHF. In nucleotides, the CDR3 is TGTGCCAGCAGCTTAGGACAGGGGTTCTATAATTCACCCCTCCACTTT.

The CDR3 protein is CASSKGLAGPLENEQFF. CDR3 coding DNA: TGTGCCAGCAGCAAGGGACTAGCGGGGCCTCTAGAAAATGAGCAGTTCTTC. The rearrangement joins TRBV5-6 to TRBJ2-1, with TRBD2 matching over 13 bases. The CDR3 is made up of 17 amino acids. Germline V lookup: CDR1 SGHDT, CDR2 YYEEEE. Losses at the gene ends were 4 bases for V and 7 bases for J; bases not matched to a gene: 11.

The V call is TRBV2, the J call TRBJ2-3; TRBD2 aligns across 8 bases. The V gene end was trimmed by 2 bases and the J gene end by 11 bases; junction bases not matched to a gene: 9. Germline CDR1 is SNHLY and CDR2 is FYNNEI. CDR3 length equals 14 residues. CDR3 sequence reads: CASSELLAAGGQYF. Here the CDR3 DNA reads TGTGCCAGCAGTGAATTACTAGCGGCCGGCGGGCAGTATTTT.

This clone was detected only a few times. V and J are TRBV19 and TRBJ1-6; maybe TRBD1 (5 bases). This CDR3 region has 14 residues. The V gene's germline CDR1 is LNHDA and CDR2 SQIVND (reference sequence). Trimming shortened V by 8 bases and J by 8 bases, and 16 bases separated the two germline ends. For the CDR3, the DNA is TGTGCCAGTCTTGCCCGGGACCGAGATTCACCCCTCCACTTT. Residues: CASLARDRDSPLHF.

Notes on this clone: The same CDR3 can be traced to other DNA sequences in this sample. The V gene is TRBV28, the J gene TRBJ1-1; D call uncertain. Trimming took off 4 bases at V and 1 base at J, with 10 bases between the two ends. The CDR3 runs 14 residues. Germline lookup yields CDR1 MDHEN and CDR2 SYDVKM. The CDR3 DNA is TGTGCCAGCAGTTCCCCGGGAGAGAACACTGAAGCTTTCTTT. This gives the protein CASSSPGENTEAFF.

This clone was observed a handful of times. This CDR3 is CASSPGGGWTEAFF. For the CDR3, the DNA is TGTGCCAGCAGCCCCGGTGGGGGGTGGACTGAAGCTTTCTTT. The chain combines TRBV5-4 with TRBJ1-1, with D possibly being TRBD1 (5 bases). The V gene's germline CDR1 is SGHNT and CDR2 YYREEE (reference sequence). The CDR3 loop spans 14 amino acids. The V gene lost 4 bases and the J gene lost 5 bases, with 15 bases spanning the gap. Full variable domain (outside the CDR3, taken from reference TRBV5-4 and TRBJ1-1): ETGVTQSPTHLIKTRGQQVTLRCSSQSGHNTVSWYQQALGQGPQFIFQYYREEENGRGNFPPRFSGLQFPNYSSELNVNALELDDSALYLCASSPGGGWTEAFFGQGTRLTVV.

About this clone: The sample carries other DNA sequences with the same CDR3. V usage is TRBV5-1 and J usage is TRBJ1-5; possibly TRBD1 for D (5 bases). The germline V gene encodes CDR1 SGHRS and CDR2 YFSETQ. The CDR3 is made up of 15 amino acids. The V gene lost 0 bases and the J gene lost 1 base, with 8 bases spanning the gap. The CDR3 coding sequence is TGCGCCAGCAGCTTGGGTGGGGCAAGCAATCAGCCCCAGCATTTT. Protein sequence: CASSLGGASNQPQHF.

The chain employs TRBV9 and TRBJ2-3; 10 positions agree with TRBD2. The CDR3 runs to 18 residues. The germline gives CDR1 SGDLS, CDR2 YYNGEE. V gave up 0 bases and J gave up 3 bases; unmatched junction bases: 10. CDR3 sequence: CASSVASSGLAYTDTQYF. CDR3 coding DNA: TGTGCCAGCAGCGTAGCTTCTTCGGGACTAGCGTATACAGATACGCAGTATTTT.

The J gene is TRBJ1-1, the V gene TRBV10-3; D is possibly TRBD1 (5 bases). The CDR3 spans 15 residues. The germline V and J ends were trimmed by 2 bases and 0 bases, with 10 bases remaining between them. CDR1 is ENHRY, CDR2 SYGVKD, per germline. The CDR3 reads CAISEPGPMNTEAFF. CDR3 nucleotides: TGTGCCATCAGTGAGCCGGGACCGATGAACACTGAAGCTTTCTTT.

The J gene is TRBJ2-7, the V gene TRBV28; either TRBD1 or TRBD2 may supply D (5 bases each). Germline V gene data show CDR1 as MDHEN and CDR2 as SYDVKM. Trimming shortened V by 3 bases and J by 0 bases, and 21 bases separated the two germline ends. CDR3 length: 18 residues. In nucleotides, the CDR3 is TGTGCCAGCAGTTTCCTGCTGACTACCAGGGCCACCTCCTACGAGCAGTACTTC. As protein: CASSFLLTTRATSYEQYF.

The CDR3 DNA reads as TGTGCCAGCAGCTCCGCCGATGGGTACAATCAGCCCCAGCATTTT. Its protein product is CASSSADGYNQPQHF. The J gene is TRBJ1-5, the V gene TRBV7-2, with D unclear. The CDR3 covers 15 residues. Germline V lookup: CDR1 SGHTA, CDR2 FQGNSA. The germline V and J ends were trimmed by 4 bases and 3 bases, with 13 bases remaining between them.

The genes are TRBV19 and TRBJ2-1; 7 bases fit TRBD1. The CDR3 totals 16 residues. The junction had 12 bases not matched to a gene; V was cut back by 8 bases and J by 2 bases. CDR1 is LNHDA and CDR2 is SQIVND in the germline V gene (reference sequence). Written as DNA, the CDR3 is TGTGCCAGTCAAAGGGTCCTGGGACAGACCTACAATGAGCAGTTCTTC. As protein: CASQRVLGQTYNEQFF.

The J gene is TRBJ2-5, the V gene TRBV5-1; tentative D call: TRBD2 (5 bases). The CDR3 covers 13 residues. Germline lookup yields CDR1 SGHRS and CDR2 YFSETQ. Trimming stripped 2 bases from V and 4 bases from J, with 9 bases between. The CDR3 DNA sequence: TGCGCCAGCAGCTTCTCGGGGTTAGAGACCCAGTACTTC. Residues: CASSFSGLETQYF.

CDR3 in DNA: TGTGCCAGCAGCGCCGAGACTGGAGCTACAGGAAAACTGTTTTTT. It codes for CASSAETGATGKLFF. The chain uses TRBV27 and TRBJ1-4; D perhaps matches TRBD1 (5 bases). CDR1 is MNHEY, CDR2 SMNVEV, per germline (reference sequence). The CDR3 has 15 residues. Deletions cut 6 bases from V and 10 bases from J, with 21 bases between.

The J gene is TRBJ2-7, the V gene TRBV5-5; 10 bases map to TRBD2. V dropped 4 bases and J dropped 3; count of bases not matched to a gene: 10. The CDR3 covers 16 residues. CDR1 and CDR2 (germline): SGHKS, YYEKEE (reference sequence). In DNA form, the CDR3 reads TGTGCCAGCAGCCCGGTGCTAGCGGGGGCCCTCTACGAGCAGTACTTC. Translation: CASSPVLAGALYEQYF.

J is TRBJ1-6 and V is TRBV27, with 8 nucleotides matching TRBD1. V was pared by 2 bases and J by 1 base, with 1 base of the junction left unmatched. CDR1 MNHEY and CDR2 SMNVEV come from the germline V gene (reference sequence). CDR3 length: 16 amino acids. CDR3 coding DNA: TGTGCCAGCAGTTTAACAGGGGGTTCCTATAATTCACCCCTCCACTTT. Translation: CASSLTGGSYNSPLHF.

The chain is built from TRBV5-4 and TRBJ1-2; 9 nucleotides align to TRBD1. The CDR3 contains 14 residues. Per germline, CDR1 SGHNT and CDR2 YYREEE (reference sequence). J was trimmed by 4 bases and V by 4 bases; bases with no gene match: 5. The CDR3, as DNA: TGTGCCAGCAGCCAGGACAGGGGCGTCTATGGCTACACCTTC. This translates into CASSQDRGVYGYTF.

The rearrangement joins TRBV19 to TRBJ2-1, with D possibly called TRBD1 or TRBD2 (6 bases each). CDR1 is LNHDA and CDR2 is SQIVND in the germline V gene (reference sequence). The CDR3 covers 16 residues. Trimming removed 5 bases from V and 5 bases from J, with 19 bases in between. The chain's CDR3 is CASSYPGGRANNEQFF. As DNA, the CDR3 is TGTGCCAGTAGTTACCCTGGGGGGCGGGCCAACAATGAGCAGTTCTTC. The full variable domain, its missing parts supplied by reference TRBV19 and TRBJ2-1, is DGGITQSPKYLFRKEGQNVTLSCEQNLNHDAMYWYRQDPGQGLRLIYYSQIVNDFQKGDIAEGYSVSREKKESFPLTVTSAQKNPTAFYLCASSYPGGRANNEQFFGPGTRLTVL.

J is TRBJ2-2 and V is TRBV19; D not certain. The CDR3 extends over 16 amino acids. Trimming left V 2 bases short and J 5 bases short, with 15 bases between. Germline V lookup: CDR1 LNHDA, CDR2 SQIVND (reference sequence). The CDR3 protein is CASSILGDVVTGELFF. CDR3 sequence (DNA): TGTGCCAGTAGTATATTAGGCGACGTTGTAACCGGGGAGCTGTTTTTT.

The chain uses TRBV13 and TRBJ2-3; 9 nucleotides align to TRBD2. Germline values: CDR1 PRHDT, CDR2 FYEKMQ (reference sequence). The CDR3 has 17 amino acids. V lost 1 base to trimming and J lost 4 bases; unmatched junction nucleotides: 9. The CDR3 spells CASSLAGLAGRADTQYF. Here the CDR3 DNA reads TGTGCCAGCAGCTTAGCCGGGCTAGCGGGACGGGCAGATACGCAGTATTTT.

The CDR3 sequence is CASSLLLEHTGELFF. CDR3 in DNA: TGTGCCAGCAGTTTACTACTAGAGCACACCGGGGAGCTGTTTTTT. V gene TRBV28 combines with J gene TRBJ2-2, with D possibly being TRBD2 (5 bases). Germline V gene lookup returns CDR1 MDHEN and CDR2 SYDVKM. This CDR3 contains 15 residues. V lost 2 bases and J lost 3, with 10 bases in between.

This clone was seen once. V usage is TRBV7-2 and J usage is TRBJ1-1; a possible D gene is TRBD1 (5 bases). V was shortened by 4 bases and J by 5 bases, with 11 bases between the two germline ends. The CDR3 loop spans 13 amino acids. The germline gives CDR1 SGHTA, CDR2 FQGNSA. CDR3 sequence reads: CASSSGRTTEAFF. Here the CDR3 DNA reads TGTGCCAGCAGCTCGGGACGGACAACTGAAGCTTTCTTT.

The V and J genes are TRBV6-1 and TRBJ1-4; D may be TRBD1 (5 bases). Germline loops: CDR1 MNHNS, CDR2 SASEGT. The germline V and J ends were trimmed by 4 bases and 8 bases, with 11 bases remaining between them. The CDR3 extends over 13 amino acids. The CDR3 DNA follows: TGTGCCAGCAGTGTGGGGCCTTCCGAAAAACTGTTTTTT. Translated: CASSVGPSEKLFF.

The DNA of the CDR3 is TGTGCCAGCAGCTTAGCGAGGGGAAGCACTGAAGCTTTCTTT. Translated: CASSLARGSTEAFF. This sequence joins TRBV7-2 and TRBJ1-1; the D gene is possibly TRBD1 (5 bases). V was shortened by 0 bases and J by 4 bases, with 9 bases between the two germline ends. This CDR3 is 14 amino acids long. Germline CDR1 is SGHTA and CDR2 is FQGNSA.

V and J are TRBV7-3 and TRBJ2-3; 14 bases are shared with TRBD2. CDR3 length: 15 amino acids. V lost 5 bases and J lost 4; bases outside the gene matches: 2. Germline values: CDR1 SGHTA, CDR2 FQGTGA. CDR3 DNA: TGTGCCAGCAGCCCGGGACTAGCGGGAGCAGATACGCAGTATTTT. It translates to CASSPGLAGADTQYF. Complete variable domain (other parts from reference TRBV7-3 and TRBJ2-3): GAGVSQTPSNKVTEKGKYVELRCDPISGHTALYWYRQSLGQGPEFLIYFQGTGAADDSGLPNDRFFAVRPEGSVSTLKIQRTERGDSAVYLCASSPGLAGADTQYFGPGTRLTVL.

This clone showed up just a few times. This chain joins TRBV7-2 and TRBJ1-1; D call uncertain. CDR1 is SGHTA and CDR2 is FQGNSA in the germline V gene. V was clipped by 4 bases and J by 6 bases, with 12 bases between them. The CDR3 sequence is 13 residues long. CDR3 sequence: CASSSAGRPEAFF. The CDR3 DNA sequence: TGTGCCAGCAGCTCGGCGGGCAGACCTGAAGCTTTCTTT.